These 11 T cell receptor beta chains were sequenced from one sample in a study of a mutant IDH1 vaccine in newly diagnosed glioma (dated by TCRdb to the early 2020s). Preparation of the library involved the immunoSEQ multiplex PCR assay. In TCRdb, the immuneACCESS table is reduced to in-frame sequences with V and J assigned. These tables do not hold every clone; where another copy was compared, an unresolved V gene accounts for under half, and the others remain unexplained. In all, the sample holds around 52,000 clones, and about three quarters of those were seen once. The ten largest clonotypes hold less than 15% of the sample. The time point label, read with the paper, signifies: week 35, safety follow-up. Each vaccine dose, consisting of 300 ug of a 20-mer mutant IDH1 peptide in Montanide, was administered subcutaneously with topical imiquimod. Antigen specificity for these receptors is unknown.

The sample in question was PBMCs, obtained from a glioma patient whose treatment included an IDH1 peptide vaccine. The receptors originated from a man in his forties with glioma.

The V call is TRBV6-1, the J call TRBJ2-1; 7 bases map to TRBD2. The CDR3 length is 14 residues. In germline, CDR1 is MNHNS, CDR2 SASEGT. Unmatched junction bases numbered 13, after V lost 11 bases and J lost 6 bases. CDR3: CALQRAGVGNEQFF. DNA for the CDR3: TGTGCCCTGCAGAGGGCGGGAGTCGGCAATGAGCAGTTCTTC.

The chain carries TRBV19 and TRBJ1-1; D remains ambiguous. The V end was cut by 0 bases, the J end by 2 bases, with 10 bases between. CDR1 and CDR2 (germline): LNHDA, SQIVND (reference sequence). The CDR3 runs 15 residues. CDR3 sequence reads: CASSIEPNLNTEAFF. The DNA for the CDR3 is TGTGCCAGTAGTATAGAACCGAATCTCAACACTGAAGCTTTCTTT.

This chain joins TRBV19 and TRBJ2-3; D assignment may be TRBD1 or TRBD2 (5 bases each). Germline V CDR1 and CDR2: LNHDA, SQIVND (reference sequence). Trimming stripped 4 bases from V and 1 base from J, with 12 bases between. The CDR3 sequence is 15 residues long. CDR3 DNA sequence: TGTGCCAGTAGTAACTTGGGGACCGGCACAGATACGCAGTATTTT. Protein sequence: CASSNLGTGTDTQYF.

The chain combines TRBV7-8 with TRBJ2-7; possibly TRBD2 for D (5 bases). The CDR3 sequence is 11 residues long. From germline, CDR1 is SGHVS and CDR2 FQNEAQ. Trimming cost V 7 bases and J 6 bases, with 10 bases left between them. CDR3 region: CASIEGREQYF. The CDR3 nucleotides read TGTGCCAGCATTGAGGGCCGCGAGCAGTACTTC.

The J gene is TRBJ2-3, the V gene TRBV9; D possibly matches TRBD1 or TRBD2 (6 bases each). With 3 bases removed from V and 1 base from J, the gap between germline ends came to 15 bases. The V gene's germline CDR1 is SGDLS and CDR2 YYNGEE. CDR3 size: 16 residues. CDR3 region: CASSGYGGEGTDTQYF. The CDR3 region has the DNA TGTGCCAGCAGCGGGTACGGGGGCGAGGGCACAGATACGCAGTATTTT.

The chain couples TRBV5-4 to TRBJ2-6; D is ambiguous. CDR1 and CDR2 from the germline V gene are SGHNT and YYREEE (reference sequence). The CDR3 is made up of 15 amino acids. The V end was cut by 2 bases, the J end by 0 bases, with 6 bases between. The CDR3 DNA reads TGTGCCAGCAGCTTCGGGCCCTCTGGGGCCAACGTCCTGACTTTC. Translating gives CASSFGPSGANVLTF.

CDR3 amino acids: CASSPPSQGTYEQYF. CDR3 coding DNA: TGTGCCAGCTCACCACCAAGTCAAGGTACCTACGAGCAGTACTTC. The chain uses TRBV18 and TRBJ2-7, with unresolved D. V lost 0 bases to trimming and J lost 2 bases, with 11 bases between them. This CDR3 comprises 15 residues. The V gene's germline CDR1 is KGHSH and CDR2 LQKENI.

CDR3 in DNA: TGTGCCAGCAGCCCCCAGGGGACCGGAGGCTACACCTTC. Its translation is CASSPQGTGGYTF. J is TRBJ1-2 and V is TRBV27; TRBD1 might be the D (6 bases). Trimming cost V 6 bases and J 8 bases, with 16 bases left between them. The CDR3 runs 13 residues. Germline V gene data show CDR1 as MNHEY and CDR2 as SMNVEV (reference sequence).

This clone came up once. The chain uses TRBV9 and TRBJ2-5; D possibly corresponds to TRBD2 (5 bases). The CDR3 loop spans 15 amino acids. V lost 4 bases and J lost 2, with 15 bases in between. The germline V gene has CDR1 SGDLS and CDR2 YYNGEE. DNA of the CDR3: TGTGCCAGCAGCCCAAGCGGCGCCGTACAAGAGACCCAGTACTTC. Translating it yields CASSPSGAVQETQYF.

V and J are TRBV7-6 and TRBJ2-3; D not certain. CDR1 is SGHVS and CDR2 is FNYEAQ in the germline V gene. V was pared by 0 bases and J by 0 bases, with 7 bases between. This CDR3 contains 15 residues. Here the CDR3 reads CASSLAGGSTDTQYF. In DNA form, the CDR3 reads TGTGCCAGCAGCTTAGCGGGCGGTAGCACAGATACGCAGTATTTT.

The chain combines TRBV7-9 with TRBJ2-1; 8 positions agree with TRBD2. Looked up from germline, CDR1 is SEHNR and CDR2 is FQNEAQ (reference sequence). Trimming cost V 8 bases and J 8 bases; bases outside gene matches: 8. The CDR3 loop spans 13 amino acids. The CDR3 sequence is CASGWTGGDEQFF. The CDR3 coding sequence is TGTGCCAGCGGCTGGACGGGAGGGGATGAGCAGTTCTTC.